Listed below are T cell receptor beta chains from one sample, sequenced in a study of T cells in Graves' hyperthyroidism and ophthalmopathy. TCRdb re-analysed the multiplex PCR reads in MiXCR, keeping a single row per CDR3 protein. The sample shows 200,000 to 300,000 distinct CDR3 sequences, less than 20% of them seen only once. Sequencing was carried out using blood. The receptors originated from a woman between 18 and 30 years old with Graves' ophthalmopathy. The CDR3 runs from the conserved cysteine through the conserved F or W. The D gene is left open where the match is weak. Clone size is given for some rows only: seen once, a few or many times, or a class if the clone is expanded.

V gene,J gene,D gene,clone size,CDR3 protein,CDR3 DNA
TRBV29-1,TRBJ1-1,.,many,CSGWVPGFAEAFF,TGCAGCGGGTGGGTCCCAGGGTTTGCTGAAGCTTTCTTT
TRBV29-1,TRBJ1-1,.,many,CSVEVRAAGDTEAFF,TGCAGCGTTGAAGTCCGGGCCGCCGGGGACACTGAAGCTTTCTTT
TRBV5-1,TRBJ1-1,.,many,CASSLAPRGENTEAFF,TGCGCCAGCAGCTTGGCCCCCAGGGGTGAGAACACTGAAGCTTTCTTT
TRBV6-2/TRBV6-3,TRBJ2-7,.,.,CASSYGNRDEQYF,TGTGCCAGCAGTTACGGTAATAGGGACGAGCAGTACTTC
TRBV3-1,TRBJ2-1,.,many,CASSHSLRANNEQFF,TGTGCCAGCAGCCACTCCCTTCGGGCCAACAATGAGCAGTTCTTC
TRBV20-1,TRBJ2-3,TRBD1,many,CSARDITRGQQDTQYF,TGCAGTGCTAGAGATATCACAAGGGGGCAGCAAGATACGCAGTATTTT
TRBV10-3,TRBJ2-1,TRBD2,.,CAISEPTSGRYEQFF,TGTGCCATCAGTGAGCCGACTAGCGGGAGGTATGAGCAGTTCTTC
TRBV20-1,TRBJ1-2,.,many,CSASAPGRDYGYTF,TGCAGTGCTAGCGCCCCGGGGCGAGACTATGGCTACACCTTC
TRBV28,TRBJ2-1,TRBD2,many,CASRSSGSLYNEQFF,TGTGCCAGCAGGAGTAGCGGGTCACTCTACAATGAGCAGTTCTTC
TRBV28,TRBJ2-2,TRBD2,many,CASSPLLAGEAGELFF,TGTGCCAGCAGTCCCCTCTTGGCGGGAGAGGCCGGGGAGCTGTTTTTT
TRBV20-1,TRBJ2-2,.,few,CSAWGAPGELFF,TGCAGTGCTTGGGGGGCTCCCGGGGAGCTGTTTTTT
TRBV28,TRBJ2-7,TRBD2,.,CASSRRSGGSSYNEQYF,TGTGCCAGCAGTCGTCGTAGCGGGGGGAGCTCCTACAATGAGCAGTACTTC
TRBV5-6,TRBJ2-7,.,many,CASSFFPSFEQYF,TGTGCCAGCAGCTTTTTCCCTAGCTTCGAGCAGTACTTC
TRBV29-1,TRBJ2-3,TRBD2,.,CSVCLIGTSGGTDTQYF,TGCAGCGTCTGTTTGATCGGGACTAGCGGGGGGACAGATACGCAGTATTTT
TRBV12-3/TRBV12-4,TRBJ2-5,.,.,CASSLGAGAGQETQYF,TGTGCCAGCAGCTTAGGGGCAGGGGCGGGGCAAGAGACCCAGTACTTC
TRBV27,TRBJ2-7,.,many,CASSLSPGVYEQYF,TGTGCCAGCAGTTTATCGCCGGGAGTCTACGAGCAGTACTTC
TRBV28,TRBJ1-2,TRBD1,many,CASGGQPYGYTF,TGTGCCAGCGGGGGACAGCCCTATGGCTACACCTTC
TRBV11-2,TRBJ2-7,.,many,CASSLYQGSGGPSYEQYF,TGTGCCAGCAGCTTATATCAGGGATCGGGTGGTCCCTCCTACGAGCAGTACTTC
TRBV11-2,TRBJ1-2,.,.,CASSLLGPGYTF,TGTGCCAGCAGCTTATTGGGGCCTGGCTACACCTTC
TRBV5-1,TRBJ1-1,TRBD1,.,CASSWGQANTEAFF,TGCGCCAGCAGCTGGGGACAGGCGAACACTGAAGCTTTCTTT
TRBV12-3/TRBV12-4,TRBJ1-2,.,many,CASTTSGRGYGYTF,TGTGCCAGCACCACCTCTGGCAGGGGCTATGGCTACACCTTC
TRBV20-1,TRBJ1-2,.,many,CSARGRSANYGYTF,TGCAGTGCTAGAGGTCGCTCAGCTAACTATGGCTACACCTTC
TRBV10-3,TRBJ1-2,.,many,CAISGNKNYGYTF,TGTGCCATCAGCGGTAACAAGAACTATGGCTACACCTTC
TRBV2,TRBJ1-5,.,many,CASSGQGNQPQHF,TGTGCCAGCAGTGGACAGGGCAATCAGCCCCAGCATTTT
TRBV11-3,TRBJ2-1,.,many,CASSLDRGLQFF,TGTGCCAGCAGCTTAGACAGGGGCTTGCAGTTCTTC
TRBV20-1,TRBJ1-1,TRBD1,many,CSALPGQGLRSFF,TGCAGTGCTCTTCCGGGACAGGGATTAAGGAGTTTCTTT
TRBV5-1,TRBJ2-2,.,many,CASSLPGGGTGELFF,TGCGCCAGCAGCTTGCCTGGAGGGGGCACCGGGGAGCTGTTTTTT
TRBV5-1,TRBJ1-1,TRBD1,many,CASSGDRGRDTEAFF,TGCGCCAGCAGCGGAGACAGGGGGAGGGACACTGAAGCTTTCTTT
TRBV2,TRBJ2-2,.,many,CASRWTETGELFF,TGTGCCAGTCGATGGACAGAAACCGGGGAGCTGTTTTTT
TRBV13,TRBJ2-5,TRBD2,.,CASSFGTSGPQETQYF,TGTGCCAGCAGCTTTGGGACTAGCGGGCCTCAAGAGACCCAGTACTTC
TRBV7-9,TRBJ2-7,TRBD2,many,CASLLAGSYEQYF,TGTGCCAGCTTACTAGCGGGATCCTACGAGCAGTACTTC
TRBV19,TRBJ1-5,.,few,CASSIPGKGSNQPQHF,TGTGCCAGTAGTATCCCAGGGAAAGGGAGCAATCAGCCCCAGCATTTT
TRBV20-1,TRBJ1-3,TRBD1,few,CSARDNRGGSGNTIYF,TGCAGTGCTAGAGATAACAGGGGAGGATCTGGAAACACCATATATTTT
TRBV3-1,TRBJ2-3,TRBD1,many,CASSPQEGQRRYF,TGTGCCAGCAGCCCACAAGAGGGACAGCGGCGGTATTTT
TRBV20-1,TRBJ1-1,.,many,CSATGALLGHTEAFF,TGCAGTGCCACGGGGGCATTATTGGGGCACACTGAAGCTTTCTTT
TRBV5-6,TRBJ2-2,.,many,CASTSQDLALPVDTGELFF,TGTGCCAGCACCAGTCAAGACTTGGCACTCCCGGTGGACACCGGGGAGCTGTTTTTT
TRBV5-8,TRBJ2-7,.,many,CASSLGTTGSYEQYF,TGTGCCAGCAGCTTGGGAACCACAGGGTCCTACGAGCAGTACTTC
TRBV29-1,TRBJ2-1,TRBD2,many,CSVTSGRSYNEQFF,TGCAGCGTAACTAGCGGGAGATCCTACAATGAGCAGTTCTTC
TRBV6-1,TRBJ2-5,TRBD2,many,CASTSGVAGWETQYF,TGTGCCAGCACAAGCGGGGTAGCGGGATGGGAGACCCAGTACTTC
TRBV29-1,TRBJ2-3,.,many,CSVDTGTDTQYF,TGCAGCGTTGATACAGGCACAGATACGCAGTATTTT
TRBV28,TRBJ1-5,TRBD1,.,CASSSLGTGLWVGNQPQHF,TGTGCCAGCAGTTCTCTCGGGACAGGCCTTTGGGTTGGCAATCAGCCCCAGCATTTT
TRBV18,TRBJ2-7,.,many,CASSPSTHSYEQYF,TGTGCCAGCTCACCATCTACACATTCCTACGAGCAGTACTTC
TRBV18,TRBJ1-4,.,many,CASSPLNAEKLFF,TGTGCCAGCTCACCACTGAACGCTGAAAAACTGTTTTTT
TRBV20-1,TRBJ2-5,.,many,CSARSITGPGGETQYF,TGCAGTGCTAGATCAATCACAGGGCCTGGGGGAGAGACCCAGTACTTC
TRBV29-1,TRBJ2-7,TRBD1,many,CSVETRGRPYEQYF,TGCAGCGTTGAGACCAGGGGGAGACCCTACGAGCAGTACTTC
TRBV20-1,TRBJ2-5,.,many,CSARAQPTGLQETQYF,TGCAGTGCTAGAGCTCAACCCACGGGCCTACAAGAGACCCAGTACTTC
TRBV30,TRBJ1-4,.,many,CAWSARRSEKLFF,TGTGCCTGGAGTGCACGGAGGAGTGAAAAACTGTTTTTT